This T cell receptor beta chain derives from a study of blood T cells in healthy people across ages. Study-wide results and caveats: PBMCs were not sorted, which prevented a conclusive comparison of naive versus antigen-experienced cells.

Next came a second PCR, run for roughly 6 to 11 cycles, which used a sample-barcoded 5' primer along with a J-beta primer mix. A single record per CDR3 protein comes from TCRdb applying MiXCR to the 5' RACE reads. Among roughly 800,000 distinct CDR3 sequences listed, roughly 25% were seen once. Per germline, CDR1 SGHTA and CDR2 FQGNSA. CDR3 length equals 13 residues. As for this clonotype: Its antigen is still unknown. One junction end disagrees with the germline gene, perhaps due to a read error.

In addition, the sample was reused for a study of T cells of mothers and their children.

The sequence derives from a boy aged 10-17 years in good health. The source material was blood. This rearrangement joins TRBV7-2 to TRBJ2-5, with D uncertain. This CDR3 reads CAGSLNWQETQYF. The CDR3, as DNA: TGTGCCGGCAGCTTAAACTGGCAAGAGACCCAGTACTTC. Looking up the rest from reference TRBV7-2 and TRBJ2-5 gives the full variable domain: GAGVSQSPSNKVTEKGKDVELRCDPISGHTALYWYRQSLGQGLEFLIYFQGNSAPDKSGLPSDRFSAERTGGSVSTLTIQRTQQEDSAVYLCAGSLNWQETQYFGPGTRLLVL.